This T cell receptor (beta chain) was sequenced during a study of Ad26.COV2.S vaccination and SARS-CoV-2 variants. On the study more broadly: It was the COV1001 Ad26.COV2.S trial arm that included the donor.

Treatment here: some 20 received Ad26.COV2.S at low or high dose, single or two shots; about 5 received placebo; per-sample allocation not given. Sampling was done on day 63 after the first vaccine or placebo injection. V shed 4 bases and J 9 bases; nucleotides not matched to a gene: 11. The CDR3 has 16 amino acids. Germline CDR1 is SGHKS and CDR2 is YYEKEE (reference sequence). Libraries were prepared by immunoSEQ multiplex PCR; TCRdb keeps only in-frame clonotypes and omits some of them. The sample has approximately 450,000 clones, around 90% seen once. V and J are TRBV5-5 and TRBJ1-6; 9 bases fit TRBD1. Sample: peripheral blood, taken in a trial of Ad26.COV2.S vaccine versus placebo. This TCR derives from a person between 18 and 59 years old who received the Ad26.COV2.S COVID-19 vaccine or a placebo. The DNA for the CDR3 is TGTGCCAGCAGCCCGACTCCGGGACAGGGCGCTTCACCCCTCCACTTT. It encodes CASSPTPGQGASPLHF.